This passage covers 5 T cell receptor beta chains from one sample sequenced in a study of tissue T cells after allogeneic stem cell transplantation. Time point in this sample: mouse harvest day 14 after allogeneic transplant. Each mouse received 10^7 T-cell-depleted marrow cells plus 10^6 splenic CD5+ T cells by tail vein. TCRdb's copy holds only in-frame clones and misses some; the assay was immunoSEQ multiplex PCR. Of about 5,800 clones in the sample, about half are singletons; the top ten hold around two fifths. Sequenced: gut tissue. The source of these receptors is a female BALB/c mouse given C57BL/6 T cells with graft-versus-host disease after an allogeneic hematopoietic cell transplant.

On this clone itself: Germline and genes here are mouse. The sequenced fragment ends 1 residue before the CDR3 boundary, so the rest is inferred from the germline J gene. The V and J genes are TRBV13-1 and TRBJ2-3, with 12 bases matching TRBD2. The germline V gene encodes CDR1 NSHNY and CDR2 SYGAGN. There are 15 residues in the CDR3. V was pared by 4 bases and J by 5 bases, with 5 bases of the junction left unmatched. CDR3 DNA, as far as it was read: TGTGCCAGCAGTTATGACTGGGGGGGCAGAGAAACGCTGTAT. Translating gives CASSYDWGGRETLY. The whole CDR3 protein is CASSYDWGGRETLYF.

Notes on this clone: The junction departs from the called germline gene at one end, perhaps through a read error. Gene names and germline refer to mouse. The CDR3 end falls 1 residue outside the read, so it is completed with the germline J gene. This specimen includes other DNA sequences encoding the same CDR3. The J gene is TRBJ2-5, the V gene TRBV19; D not resolved. The CDR3 runs to 13 residues. The germline gives CDR1 FNHDT, CDR2 SITEND (reference sequence). The covered CDR3 bases are TGCGCCAGCAGGTTGATTAACCAAGACACCCAGTAC. Translation: CASRLINQDTQY. From start to end, the CDR3 is CASRLINQDTQYF.

As concerns this clone: Germline and genes: mouse. The read stops 1 residue short of the end of the CDR3; the missing end is completed from the germline J gene. The chain uses TRBV15 and TRBJ2-1; 10 bases are a match to TRBD2. The CDR3 covers 14 residues. V dropped 7 bases and J dropped 7; count of bases not matched to a gene: 7. Looked up from germline, CDR1 is SGHND and CDR2 is FRSKSL. CDR3 bases read: TGTGCCAGCACCATACTGGGGGGGAGAGCTGAGCAGTTC. It is translated as CASTILGGRAEQF. The complete CDR3 protein is CASTILGGRAEQFF. Variable domain in full (rest from reference TRBV15 and TRBJ2-1): DAGVTQTPRHEVAEKGQTIILKCEPVSGHNDLFWYRQTKIQGLELLSYFRSKSLMEDGGAFKDRFKAEMLNSSFSTLKIQPTEPKDSAVYLCASTILGGRAEQFFGPGTRLTVL.

Concerning this clone: Any gene name here is a mouse gene name. The missing CDR3 end, 1 residue past where the read stops, is filled in from the germline J gene. The gene calls are TRBV26 and TRBJ1-1; no firm D call. V was pared by 3 bases and J by 1 base, with 6 bases between. Germline V gene sequence: CDR1 KGHPV, CDR2 FQNQEV (reference sequence). The CDR3 totals 13 residues. The sequenced part of the CDR3 DNA is TGTGCCAGCAGTCTCCAGGAAAACACAGAAGTCTTC. This translates into CASSLQENTEVF. The entire CDR3 reads CASSLQENTEVFF.

This clone was found a few times. Any gene name here is a mouse gene name. With the read ending 1 residue before the CDR3 end, the germline J gene is used to fill in that end. V and J are TRBV12-2 and TRBJ2-4; D remains unclear. V lost 2 bases and J 0 bases, leaving 5 bases between the germline ends. This CDR3 is built from 13 residues. The germline gives CDR1 SGHLS, CDR2 HYDKME. Incomplete CDR3 DNA: TGTGCCAGCTCTCCGCAGAGTCAAAACACCTTGTAC. Translated: CASSPQSQNTLY. In full, the CDR3 is CASSPQSQNTLYF.